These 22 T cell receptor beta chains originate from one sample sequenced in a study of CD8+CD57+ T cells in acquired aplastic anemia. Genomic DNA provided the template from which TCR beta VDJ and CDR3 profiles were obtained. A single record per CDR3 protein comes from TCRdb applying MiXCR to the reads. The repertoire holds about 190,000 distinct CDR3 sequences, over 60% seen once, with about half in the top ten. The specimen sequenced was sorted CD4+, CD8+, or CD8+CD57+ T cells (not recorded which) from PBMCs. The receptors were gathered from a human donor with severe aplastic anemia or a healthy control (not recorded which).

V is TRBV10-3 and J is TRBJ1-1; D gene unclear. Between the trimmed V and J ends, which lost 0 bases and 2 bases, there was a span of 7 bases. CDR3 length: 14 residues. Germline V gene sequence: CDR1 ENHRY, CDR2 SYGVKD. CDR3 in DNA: TGTGCCATCAGTGAGTCCGGGCGTAACACTGAAGCTTTCTTT. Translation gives CAISESGRNTEAFF.

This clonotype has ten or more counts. CDR3 sequence: CASSLGSSGGWTQYF. CDR3 in DNA: TGTGCCAGCAGCTTAGGGTCTAGCGGGGGTTGGACGCAGTATTTT. This rearrangement joins TRBV7-9 to TRBJ2-3; 10 nucleotides agree with TRBD2. CDR3 size: 15 residues. CDR1 and CDR2 (germline): SEHNR, FQNEAQ (reference sequence). J lost 9 bases, V lost 1 base, and 7 bases had no gene match.

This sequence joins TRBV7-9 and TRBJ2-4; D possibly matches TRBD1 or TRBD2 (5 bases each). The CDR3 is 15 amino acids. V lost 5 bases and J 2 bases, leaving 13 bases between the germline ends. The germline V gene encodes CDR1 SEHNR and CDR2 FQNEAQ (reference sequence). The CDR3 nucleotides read TGTGCCAGCAGCCCCGTGAGGGGTACCAAAAACATTCAGTACTTC. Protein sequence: CASSPVRGTKNIQYF.

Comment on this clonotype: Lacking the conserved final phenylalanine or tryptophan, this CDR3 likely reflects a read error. The CDR3 reads CASTYGRGHHGYTL. The CDR3 nucleotides are TGTGCCAGCACATACGGCAGGGGGCATCATGGCTACACCTTA. The chain links TRBV5-6 to TRBJ1-2; TRBD1 agrees at 8 bases. Per the germline V gene, CDR1 is SGHDT and CDR2 is YYEEEE. V lost 6 bases to trimming and J lost 6 bases; unmatched junction nucleotides: 10. The CDR3 has 14 residues.

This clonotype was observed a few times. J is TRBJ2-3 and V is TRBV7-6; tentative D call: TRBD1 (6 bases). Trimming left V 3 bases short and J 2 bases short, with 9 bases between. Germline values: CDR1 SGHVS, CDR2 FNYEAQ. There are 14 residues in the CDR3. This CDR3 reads CASSLRGNTDTQYF. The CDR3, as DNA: TGTGCCAGCAGCTTGAGGGGGAACACAGATACGCAGTATTTT.

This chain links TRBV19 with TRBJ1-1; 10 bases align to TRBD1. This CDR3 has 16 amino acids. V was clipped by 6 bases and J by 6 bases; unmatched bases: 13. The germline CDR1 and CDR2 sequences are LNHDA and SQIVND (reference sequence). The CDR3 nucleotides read TGTGCCAGTAGCCCCACCGGGACAGGGGAAAACCCTGAAGCTTTCTTT. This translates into CASSPTGTGENPEAFF.

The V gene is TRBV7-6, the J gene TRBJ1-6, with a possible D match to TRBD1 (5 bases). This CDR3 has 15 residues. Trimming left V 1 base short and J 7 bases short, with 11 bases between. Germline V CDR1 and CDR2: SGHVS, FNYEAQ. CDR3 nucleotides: TGTGCCAGCAGCTTAGTGCGACAGCTCAATTCACCCCTCCACTTT. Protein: CASSLVRQLNSPLHF.

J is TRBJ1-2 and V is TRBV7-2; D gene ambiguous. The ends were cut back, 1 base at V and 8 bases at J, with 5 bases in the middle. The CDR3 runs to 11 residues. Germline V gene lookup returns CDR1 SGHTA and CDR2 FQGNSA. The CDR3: CASSLGLGYTF. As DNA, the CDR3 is TGTGCCAGCAGCTTAGGGCTCGGCTACACCTTC.

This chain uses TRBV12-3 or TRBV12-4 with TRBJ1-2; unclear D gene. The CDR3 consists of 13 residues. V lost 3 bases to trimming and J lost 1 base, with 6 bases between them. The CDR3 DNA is TGTGCCAGCAGTTTGGGGATTAACTATGGCTACACCTTC. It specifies CASSLGINYGYTF.

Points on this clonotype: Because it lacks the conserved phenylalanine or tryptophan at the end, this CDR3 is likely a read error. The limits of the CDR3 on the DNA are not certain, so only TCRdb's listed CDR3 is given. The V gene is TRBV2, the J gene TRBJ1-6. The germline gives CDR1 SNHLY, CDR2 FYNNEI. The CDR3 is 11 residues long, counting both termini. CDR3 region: CASSRSVESNY.

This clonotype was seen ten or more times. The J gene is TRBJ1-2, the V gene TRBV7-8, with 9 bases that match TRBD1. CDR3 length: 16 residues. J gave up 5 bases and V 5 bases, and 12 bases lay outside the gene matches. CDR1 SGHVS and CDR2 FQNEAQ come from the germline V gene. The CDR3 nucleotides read TGTGCCAGCAGCCCTCCCGCCAACAGGGGGCCTTATGGCTACACCTTC. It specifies CASSPPANRGPYGYTF.

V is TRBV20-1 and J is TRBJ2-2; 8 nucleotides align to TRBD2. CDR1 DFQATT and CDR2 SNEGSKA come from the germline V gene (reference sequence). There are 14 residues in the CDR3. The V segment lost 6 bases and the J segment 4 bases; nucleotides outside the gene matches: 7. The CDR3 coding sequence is TGCAGTGCCGAGGGACTAGACTCCACCGGGGAGCTGTTTTTT. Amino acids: CSAEGLDSTGELFF.

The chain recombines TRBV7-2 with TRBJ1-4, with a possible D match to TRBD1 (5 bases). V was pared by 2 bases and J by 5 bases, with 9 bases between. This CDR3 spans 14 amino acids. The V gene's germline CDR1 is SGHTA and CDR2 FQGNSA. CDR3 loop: CASSLTRDNEKLFF. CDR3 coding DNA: TGTGCCAGCAGCTTAACCCGGGACAATGAAAAACTGTTTTTT.

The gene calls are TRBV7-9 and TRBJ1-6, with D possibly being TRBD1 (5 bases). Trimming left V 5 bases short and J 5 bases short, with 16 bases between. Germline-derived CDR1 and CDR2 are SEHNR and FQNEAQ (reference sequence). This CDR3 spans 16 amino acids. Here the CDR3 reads CASSPSGPEHNSPLHF. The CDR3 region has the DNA TGTGCCAGCAGCCCTTCGGGACCGGAGCATAATTCACCCCTCCACTTT.

In DNA form, the CDR3 reads TGCAGCGTTGGGCCCAGGGGGCCTTACGAGCAGTACTTC. Amino acids: CSVGPRGPYEQYF. This chain joins TRBV29-1 and TRBJ2-7; TRBD1 aligns across 8 bases. The CDR3 runs 13 residues. Germline loops: CDR1 SQVTM, CDR2 ANQGSEA. V shed 4 bases, J shed 4 bases, and the junction held 6 bases outside the gene matches.

CDR3 sequence (DNA): TGTGCCAGCTCAGTGGGTGGGGCCTACGAGCAGTACTTC. Its protein product is CASSVGGAYEQYF. The genes are TRBV6-7 and TRBJ2-7; D gene ambiguous. TRBV6-7 belongs to the ORF category, with a function that is uncertain. This CDR3 spans 13 amino acids. Trimming left V 8 bases short and J 2 bases short, with 13 bases between.

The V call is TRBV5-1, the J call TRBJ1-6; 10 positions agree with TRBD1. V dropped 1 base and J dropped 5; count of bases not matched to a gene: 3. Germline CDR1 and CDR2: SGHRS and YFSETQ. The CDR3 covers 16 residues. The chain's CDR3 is CASSLLGQGNNSPLHF. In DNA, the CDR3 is TGCGCCAGCAGCTTGTTGGGACAGGGGAATAATTCACCCCTCCACTTT.

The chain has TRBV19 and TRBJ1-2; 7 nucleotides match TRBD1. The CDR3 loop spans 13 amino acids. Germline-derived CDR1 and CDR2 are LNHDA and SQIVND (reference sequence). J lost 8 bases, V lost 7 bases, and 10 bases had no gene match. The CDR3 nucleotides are TGTGCCAGTAATGACAGGGAAATGGAGGGCTACACCTTC. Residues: CASNDREMEGYTF.

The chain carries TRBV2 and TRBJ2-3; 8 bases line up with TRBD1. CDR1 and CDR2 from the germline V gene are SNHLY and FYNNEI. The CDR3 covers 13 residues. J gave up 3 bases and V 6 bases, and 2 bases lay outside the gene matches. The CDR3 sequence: CASRTGATDTQYF. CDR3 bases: TGTGCCAGCAGGACAGGGGCGACAGATACGCAGTATTTT.

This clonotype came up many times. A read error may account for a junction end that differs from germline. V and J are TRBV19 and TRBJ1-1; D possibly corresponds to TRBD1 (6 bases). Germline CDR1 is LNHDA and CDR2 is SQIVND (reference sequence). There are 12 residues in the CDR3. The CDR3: CACRTANTEAFF. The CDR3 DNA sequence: TGTGCCTGTAGGACAGCCAACACTGAAGCTTTCTTT.

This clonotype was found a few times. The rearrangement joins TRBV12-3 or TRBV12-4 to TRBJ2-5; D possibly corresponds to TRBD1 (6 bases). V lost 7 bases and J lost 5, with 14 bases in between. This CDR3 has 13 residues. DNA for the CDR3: TGTGCCAGCACAAAAGAGAGGGGGGAGACCCAGTACTTC. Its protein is CASTKERGETQYF.

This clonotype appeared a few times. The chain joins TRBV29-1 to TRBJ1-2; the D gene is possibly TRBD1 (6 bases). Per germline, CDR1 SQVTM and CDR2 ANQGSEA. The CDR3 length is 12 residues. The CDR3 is CGTWTANYGYTF. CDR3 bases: TGCGGGACCTGGACAGCCAACTATGGCTACACCTTC.